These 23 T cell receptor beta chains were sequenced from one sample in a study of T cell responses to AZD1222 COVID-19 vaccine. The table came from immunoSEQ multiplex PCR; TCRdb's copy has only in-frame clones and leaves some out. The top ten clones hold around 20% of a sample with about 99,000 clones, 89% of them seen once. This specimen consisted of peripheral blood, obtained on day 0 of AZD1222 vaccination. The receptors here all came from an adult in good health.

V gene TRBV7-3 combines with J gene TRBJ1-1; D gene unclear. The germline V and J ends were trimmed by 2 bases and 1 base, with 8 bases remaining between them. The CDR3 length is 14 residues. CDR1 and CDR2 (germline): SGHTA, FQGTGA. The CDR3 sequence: CASSLSGQNTEAFF. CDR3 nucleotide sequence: TGTGCCAGCAGCTTATCTGGGCAGAACACTGAAGCTTTCTTT.

CDR3: CASSPWMDTQYF. CDR3 sequence (DNA): TGTGCCAGCAGCCCTTGGATGGATACGCAGTATTTT. This chain uses TRBV9 with TRBJ2-3; D gene unclear. The CDR3 loop spans 12 amino acids. Trimming took off 4 bases at V and 6 bases at J, with 9 bases between the two ends. CDR1 and CDR2 from the germline V gene are SGDLS and YYNGEE.

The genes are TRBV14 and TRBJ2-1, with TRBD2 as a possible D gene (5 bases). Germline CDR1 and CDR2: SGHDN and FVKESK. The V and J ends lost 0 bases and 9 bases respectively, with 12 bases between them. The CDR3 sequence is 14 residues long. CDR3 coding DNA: TGTGCCAGCAGCCAAGATCGGGGAGTCCGTGAGCAGTTCTTC. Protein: CASSQDRGVREQFF.

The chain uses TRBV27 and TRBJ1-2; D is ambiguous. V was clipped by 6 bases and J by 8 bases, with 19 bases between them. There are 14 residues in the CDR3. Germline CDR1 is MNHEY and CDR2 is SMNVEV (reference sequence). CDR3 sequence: CASSRSANSGGYTF. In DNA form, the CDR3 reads TGTGCCAGCAGCCGAAGCGCAAACAGTGGCGGCTACACCTTC.

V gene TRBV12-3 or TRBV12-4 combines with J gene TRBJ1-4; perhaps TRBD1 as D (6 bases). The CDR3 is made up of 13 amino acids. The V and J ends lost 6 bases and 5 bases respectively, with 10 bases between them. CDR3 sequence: CASRTGTNEKLFF. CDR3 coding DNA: TGTGCCAGCAGGACAGGAACCAATGAAAAACTGTTTTTT.

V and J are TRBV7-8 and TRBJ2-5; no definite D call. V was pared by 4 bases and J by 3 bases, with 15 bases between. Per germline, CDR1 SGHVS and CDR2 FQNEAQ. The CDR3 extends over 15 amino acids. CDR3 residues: CASSSRRTSEETQYF. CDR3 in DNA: TGTGCCAGCAGCTCCCGACGGACGTCGGAAGAGACCCAGTACTTC.

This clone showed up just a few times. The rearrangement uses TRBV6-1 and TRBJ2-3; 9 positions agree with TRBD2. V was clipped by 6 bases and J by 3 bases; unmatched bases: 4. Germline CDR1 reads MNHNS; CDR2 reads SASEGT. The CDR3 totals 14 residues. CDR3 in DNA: TGTGCCAGCAGGCGGGGGGGCCGAACAGATACGCAGTATTTT. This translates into CASRRGGRTDTQYF.

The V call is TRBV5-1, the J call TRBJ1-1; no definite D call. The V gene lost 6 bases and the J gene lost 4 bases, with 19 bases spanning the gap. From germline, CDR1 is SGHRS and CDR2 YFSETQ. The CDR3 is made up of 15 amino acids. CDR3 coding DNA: TGCGCCAGCACCCGAGGGCTAGGTCTAGGCACTGAAGCTTTCTTT. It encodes CASTRGLGLGTEAFF.

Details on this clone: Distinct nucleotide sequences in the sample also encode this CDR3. CDR3 DNA: TGTGCCAGCAGCTTAGTGCGGGGGGAGCAGTTCTTC. Translation: CASSLVRGEQFF. The genes are TRBV7-9 and TRBJ2-1, with 7 nucleotides matching TRBD2. CDR3 length: 12 amino acids. Looked up from germline, CDR1 is SEHNR and CDR2 is FQNEAQ (reference sequence). The trim removed 1 base at V and 10 bases at J, leaving 1 base unmatched.

CDR3 in amino acids: CASTSGVNTDTQYF. The CDR3 DNA is TGTGCCAGTACCAGCGGGGTCAACACAGATACGCAGTATTTT. The chain uses TRBV19 and TRBJ2-3, with 7 bases fitting TRBD2. Germline V gives CDR1 LNHDA, CDR2 SQIVND (reference sequence). This CDR3 comprises 14 residues. V lost 7 bases to trimming and J lost 2 bases; unmatched junction nucleotides: 6.

The DNA for the CDR3 is TGCGCCAGCAGCCCCGGACCCCGGGGGTACGAGCAGTACTTC. It encodes CASSPGPRGYEQYF. The J gene is TRBJ2-7, the V gene TRBV5-1; a possible D gene is TRBD2 (6 bases). In germline, CDR1 is SGHRS, CDR2 YFSETQ. V was cut by 4 bases and J by 4 bases, with 15 bases left in between. This CDR3 has 14 residues.

CDR3 nucleotide sequence: TGTGCCAGTACGGGACAGGCGGGTCAGCCCCAGCATTTT. Encoded protein: CASTGQAGQPQHF. J is TRBJ1-5 and V is TRBV19; 8 nucleotides match TRBD1. Germline V CDR1 and CDR2: LNHDA, SQIVND (reference sequence). Trimming at V came to 7 bases and at J to 6 bases, leaving 5 bases not matched to a gene. The CDR3 covers 13 residues.

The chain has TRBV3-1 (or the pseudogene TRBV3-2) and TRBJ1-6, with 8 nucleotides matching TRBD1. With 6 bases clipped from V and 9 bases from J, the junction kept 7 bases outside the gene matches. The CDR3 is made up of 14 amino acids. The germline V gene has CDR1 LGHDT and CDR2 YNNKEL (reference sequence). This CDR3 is CASRQTDRASPLHF. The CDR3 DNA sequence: TGTGCCAGCAGGCAAACGGACAGGGCTTCACCCCTCCACTTT.

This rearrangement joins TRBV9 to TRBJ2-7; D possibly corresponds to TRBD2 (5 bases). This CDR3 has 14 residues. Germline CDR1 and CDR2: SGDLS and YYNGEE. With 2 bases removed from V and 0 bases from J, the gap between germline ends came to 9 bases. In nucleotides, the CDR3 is TGTGCCAGCAGCGTGGTAGGGAGCTCCTACGAGCAGTACTTC. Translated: CASSVVGSSYEQYF. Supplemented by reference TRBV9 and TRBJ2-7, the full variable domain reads DSGVTQTPKHLITATGQRVTLRCSPRSGDLSVYWYQQSLDQGLQFLIQYYNGEERAKGNILERFSAQQFPDLHSELNLSSLELGDSALYFCASSVVGSSYEQYFGPGTRLTVT.

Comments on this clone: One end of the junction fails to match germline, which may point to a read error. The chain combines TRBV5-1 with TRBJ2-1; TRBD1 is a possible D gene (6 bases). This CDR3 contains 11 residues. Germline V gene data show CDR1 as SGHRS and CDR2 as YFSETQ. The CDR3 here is CASSLPGHPVF. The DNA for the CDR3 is TGCGCCAGCAGCCTGCCGGGACACCCTGTCTTC.

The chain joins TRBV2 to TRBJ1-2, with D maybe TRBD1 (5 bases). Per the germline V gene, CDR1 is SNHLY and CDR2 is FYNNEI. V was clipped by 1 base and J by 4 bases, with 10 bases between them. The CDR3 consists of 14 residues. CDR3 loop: CASSEGRGVYGYTF. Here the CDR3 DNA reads TGTGCCAGCAGTGAAGGGAGAGGGGTCTATGGCTACACCTTC.

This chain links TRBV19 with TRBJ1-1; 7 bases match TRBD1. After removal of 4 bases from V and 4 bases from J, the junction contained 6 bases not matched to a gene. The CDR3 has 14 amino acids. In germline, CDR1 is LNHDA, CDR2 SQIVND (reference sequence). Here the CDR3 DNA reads TGTGCCAGTAGTAGACAGGGCCAGGGCACTGAAGCTTTCTTT. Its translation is CASSRQGQGTEAFF.

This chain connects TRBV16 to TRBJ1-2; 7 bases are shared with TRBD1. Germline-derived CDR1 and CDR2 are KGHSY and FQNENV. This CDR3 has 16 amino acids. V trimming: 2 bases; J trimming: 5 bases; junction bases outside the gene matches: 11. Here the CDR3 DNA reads TGTGCCAGCAGCCAAACTGCCGACAGGGCTTATTATGGCTACACCTTC. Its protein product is CASSQTADRAYYGYTF.

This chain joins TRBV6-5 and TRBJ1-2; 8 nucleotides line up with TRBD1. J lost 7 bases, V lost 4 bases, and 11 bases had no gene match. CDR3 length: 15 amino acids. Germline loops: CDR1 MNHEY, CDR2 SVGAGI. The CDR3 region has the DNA TGTGCCAGCAGTTTAACAGGGGGTTACCGCAGTGGCTACACCTTC. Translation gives CASSLTGGYRSGYTF.

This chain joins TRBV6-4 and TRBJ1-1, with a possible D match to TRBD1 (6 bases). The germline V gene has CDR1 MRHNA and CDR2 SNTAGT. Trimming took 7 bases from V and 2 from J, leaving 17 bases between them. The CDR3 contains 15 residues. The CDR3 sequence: CASTPRQDLNTEAFF. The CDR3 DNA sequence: TGTGCCAGCACACCCCGACAGGACCTCAACACTGAAGCTTTCTTT.

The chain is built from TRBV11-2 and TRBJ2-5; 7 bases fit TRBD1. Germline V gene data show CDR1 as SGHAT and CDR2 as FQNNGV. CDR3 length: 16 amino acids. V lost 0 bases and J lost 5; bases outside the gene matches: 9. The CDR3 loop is CASSLDRNRGYETQYF. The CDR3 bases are TGTGCCAGCAGCTTAGATAGGAACAGGGGTTACGAGACCCAGTACTTC.

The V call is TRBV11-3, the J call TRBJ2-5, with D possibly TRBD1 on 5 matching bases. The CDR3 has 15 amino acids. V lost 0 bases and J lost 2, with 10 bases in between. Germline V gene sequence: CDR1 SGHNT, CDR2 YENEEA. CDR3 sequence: CASSLDKGPQETQYF. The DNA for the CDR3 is TGTGCCAGCAGCTTAGACAAGGGGCCTCAAGAGACCCAGTACTTC. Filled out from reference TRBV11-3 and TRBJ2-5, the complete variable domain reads EAGVVQSPRYKIIEKKQPVAFWCNPISGHNTLYWYLQNLGQGPELLIRYENEEAVDDSQLPKDRFSAERLKGVDSTLKIQPAELGDSAVYLCASSLDKGPQETQYFGPGTRLLVL.

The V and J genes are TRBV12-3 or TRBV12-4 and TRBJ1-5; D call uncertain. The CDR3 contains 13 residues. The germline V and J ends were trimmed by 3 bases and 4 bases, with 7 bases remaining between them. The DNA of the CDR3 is TGTGCCAGCAGTTTGGTGGAGAATCAGCCCCAGCATTTT. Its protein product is CASSLVENQPQHF.